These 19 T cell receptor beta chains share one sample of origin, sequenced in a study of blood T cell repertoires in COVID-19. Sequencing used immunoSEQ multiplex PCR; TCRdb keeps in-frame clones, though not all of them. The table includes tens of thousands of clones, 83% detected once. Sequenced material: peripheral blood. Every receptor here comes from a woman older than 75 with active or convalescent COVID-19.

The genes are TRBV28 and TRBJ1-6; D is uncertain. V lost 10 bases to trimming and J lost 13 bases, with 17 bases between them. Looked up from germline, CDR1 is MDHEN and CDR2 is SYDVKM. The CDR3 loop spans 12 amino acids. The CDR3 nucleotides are TGTGCCACTCAGTCCCCCAATATGCCCCTCCACTTT. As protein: CATQSPNMPLHF.

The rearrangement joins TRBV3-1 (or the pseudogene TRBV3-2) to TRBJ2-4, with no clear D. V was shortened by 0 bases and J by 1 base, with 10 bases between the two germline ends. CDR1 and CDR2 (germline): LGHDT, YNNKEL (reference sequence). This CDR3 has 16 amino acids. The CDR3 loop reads CASSQDRGFAKNIQYF. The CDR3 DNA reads TGTGCCAGCAGCCAAGATAGAGGTTTCGCCAAAAACATTCAGTACTTC.

The CDR3 sequence: CASSLTRRQGGYEQYF. The CDR3 DNA sequence: TGTGCCAGCAGCTTAACGCGCCGGCAGGGCGGCTACGAGCAGTACTTC. The V and J genes are TRBV11-2 and TRBJ2-7; D possibly corresponds to TRBD1 (5 bases). The germline gives CDR1 SGHAT, CDR2 FQNNGV. There are 16 residues in the CDR3. The V and J ends lost 2 bases and 3 bases respectively, with 17 bases between them.

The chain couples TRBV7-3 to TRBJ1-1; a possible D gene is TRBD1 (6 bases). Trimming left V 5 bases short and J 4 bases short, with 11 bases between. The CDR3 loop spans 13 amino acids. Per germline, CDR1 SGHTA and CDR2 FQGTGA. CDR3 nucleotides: TGTGCCAGCAGCATTACGACAGGCACTGAAGCTTTCTTT. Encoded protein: CASSITTGTEAFF.

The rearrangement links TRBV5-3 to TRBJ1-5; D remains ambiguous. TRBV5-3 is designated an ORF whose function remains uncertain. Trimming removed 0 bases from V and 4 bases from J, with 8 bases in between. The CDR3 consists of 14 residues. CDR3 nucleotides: TGTGCCAGAAGCTTGGGGTCCTATAATCAGCCCCAGCATTTT. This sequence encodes CARSLGSYNQPQHF.

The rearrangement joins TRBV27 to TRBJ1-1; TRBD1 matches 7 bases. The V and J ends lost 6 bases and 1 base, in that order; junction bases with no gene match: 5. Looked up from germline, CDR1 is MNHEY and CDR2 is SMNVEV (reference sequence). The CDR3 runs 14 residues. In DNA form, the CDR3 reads TGTGCCAGCAGAGCCGGGACAGCGAACACTGAAGCTTTCTTT. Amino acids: CASRAGTANTEAFF.

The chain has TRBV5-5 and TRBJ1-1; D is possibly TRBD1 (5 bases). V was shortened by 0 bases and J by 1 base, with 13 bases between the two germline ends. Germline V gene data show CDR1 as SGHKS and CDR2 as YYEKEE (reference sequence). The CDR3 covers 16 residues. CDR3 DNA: TGTGCCAGCAGCTTGGTTGGCGGGGCCTCGAACACTGAAGCTTTCTTT. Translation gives CASSLVGGASNTEAFF.

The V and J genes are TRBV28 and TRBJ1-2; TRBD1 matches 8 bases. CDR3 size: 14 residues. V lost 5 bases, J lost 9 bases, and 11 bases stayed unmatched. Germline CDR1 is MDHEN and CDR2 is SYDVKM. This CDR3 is CASSNRDRKTSYTF. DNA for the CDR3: TGTGCCAGCAGTAACCGGGACAGGAAAACGAGCTACACCTTC.

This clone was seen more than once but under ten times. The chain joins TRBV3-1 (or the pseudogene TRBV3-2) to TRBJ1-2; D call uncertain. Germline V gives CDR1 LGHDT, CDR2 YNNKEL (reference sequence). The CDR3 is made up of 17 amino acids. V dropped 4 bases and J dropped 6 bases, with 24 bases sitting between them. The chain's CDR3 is CASSPFIAVSGSNGYTF. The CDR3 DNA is TGTGCCAGCAGCCCCTTCATTGCGGTAAGCGGGAGCAATGGCTACACCTTC.

CDR3 nucleotides: TGTGCCAGTAGGATACAGGGGGGCACCGGGGAGCTGTTTTTT. Translation: CASRIQGGTGELFF. The gene calls are TRBV19 and TRBJ2-2, with TRBD1 matching over 8 bases. The germline CDR1 and CDR2 sequences are LNHDA and SQIVND (reference sequence). This CDR3 comprises 14 residues. V trimming: 6 bases; J trimming: 4 bases; junction bases outside the gene matches: 4.

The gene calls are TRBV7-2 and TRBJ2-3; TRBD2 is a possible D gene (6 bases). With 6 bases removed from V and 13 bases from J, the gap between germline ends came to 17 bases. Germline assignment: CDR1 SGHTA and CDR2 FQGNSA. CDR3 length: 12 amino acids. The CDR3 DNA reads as TGTGCCAGCAGTCCACTGGAGACTAGGGAGTATTTT. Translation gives CASSPLETREYF.

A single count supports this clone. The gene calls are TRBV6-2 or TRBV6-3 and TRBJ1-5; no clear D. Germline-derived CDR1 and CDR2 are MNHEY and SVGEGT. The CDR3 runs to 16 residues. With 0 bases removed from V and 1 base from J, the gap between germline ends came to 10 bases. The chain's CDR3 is CASSYSVWESNQPQHF. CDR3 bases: TGTGCCAGCAGTTACTCGGTGTGGGAGAGCAATCAGCCCCAGCATTTT.

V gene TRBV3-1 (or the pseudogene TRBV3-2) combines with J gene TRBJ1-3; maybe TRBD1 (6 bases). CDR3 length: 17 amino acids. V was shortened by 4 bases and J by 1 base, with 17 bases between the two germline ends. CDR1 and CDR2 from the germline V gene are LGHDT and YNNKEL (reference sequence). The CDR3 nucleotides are TGTGCCAGCAGCCTCTTGACAGGCTCCTCTTCTGGAAACACCATATATTTT. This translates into CASSLLTGSSSGNTIYF.

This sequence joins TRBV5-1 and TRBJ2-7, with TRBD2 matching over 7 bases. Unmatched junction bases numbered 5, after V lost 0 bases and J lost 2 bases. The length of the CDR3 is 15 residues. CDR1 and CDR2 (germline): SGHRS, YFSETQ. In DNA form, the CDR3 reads TGCGCCAGCAGCTTGGACGGGGGGAATCCCTACGAGCAGTACTTC. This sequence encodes CASSLDGGNPYEQYF.

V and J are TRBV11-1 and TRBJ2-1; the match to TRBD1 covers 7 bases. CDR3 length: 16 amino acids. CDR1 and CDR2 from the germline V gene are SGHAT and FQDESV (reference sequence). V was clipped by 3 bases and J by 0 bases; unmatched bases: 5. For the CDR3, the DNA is TGTGCCAGCAGCTTTCCCAGGGGGAGCTCCTACAATGAGCAGTTCTTC. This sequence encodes CASSFPRGSSYNEQFF.

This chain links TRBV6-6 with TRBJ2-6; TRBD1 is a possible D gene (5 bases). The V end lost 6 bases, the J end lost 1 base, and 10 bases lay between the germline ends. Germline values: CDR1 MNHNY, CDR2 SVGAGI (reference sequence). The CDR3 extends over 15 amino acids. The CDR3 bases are TGTGCCAGCAGCCTTCGACAGTCTGGGGCCAACGTCCTGACTTTC. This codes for CASSLRQSGANVLTF.

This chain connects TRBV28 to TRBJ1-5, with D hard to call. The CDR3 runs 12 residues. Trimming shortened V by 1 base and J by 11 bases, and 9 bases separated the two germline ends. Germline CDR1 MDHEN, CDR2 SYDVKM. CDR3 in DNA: TGTGCCAGCAGTTTATTACTCTACGCCCAGCATTTT. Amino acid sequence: CASSLLLYAQHF. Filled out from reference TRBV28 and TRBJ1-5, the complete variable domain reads DVKVTQSSRYLVKRTGEKVFLECVQDMDHENMFWYRQDPGLGLRLIYFSYDVKMKEKGDIPEGYSVSREKKERFSLILESASTNQTSMYLCASSLLLYAQHFGDGTRLSIL.

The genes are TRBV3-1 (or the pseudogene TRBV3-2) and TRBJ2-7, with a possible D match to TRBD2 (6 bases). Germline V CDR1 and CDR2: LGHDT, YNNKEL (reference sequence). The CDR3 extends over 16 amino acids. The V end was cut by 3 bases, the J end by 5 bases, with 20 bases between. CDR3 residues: CASSQTPGLVRNEQYF. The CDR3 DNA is TGTGCCAGCAGCCAGACGCCGGGACTCGTCCGGAACGAGCAGTACTTC.

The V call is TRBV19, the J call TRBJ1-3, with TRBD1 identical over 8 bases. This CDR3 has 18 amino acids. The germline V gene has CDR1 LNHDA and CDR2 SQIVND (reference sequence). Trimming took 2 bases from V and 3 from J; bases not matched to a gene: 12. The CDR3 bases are TGTGCCAGTAGTATAACCCGCCGGACAGGGTGGAGTGGAAACACCATATATTTT. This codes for CASSITRRTGWSGNTIYF.